The 30 T cell receptor beta chains below all came from one sample that was sequenced in a study of cytomegalovirus exposure and HLA in healthy donors. Both 60 Vbeta primers and 13 Jbeta primers went into the PCR. Measured with immunoSEQ multiplex PCR; TCRdb has only the in-frame clones, and not every one. Of about 190,000 clones listed, over 70% are singletons. The material sequenced was PBMCs. Receptors originate from a man aged 45-60 years in good health and CMV-seronegative.

As for this clone: The junction shows a germline mismatch at one end, possibly a read error. This sequence joins TRBV15 and TRBJ2-7; 8 bases match TRBD2. There are 14 residues in the CDR3. Germline assignment: CDR1 LNHNV and CDR2 YYDKDF (reference sequence). The CDR3 nucleotides are TGTGCCACCAGTAGAGTCGGGGGGGCCCACGAGCAGTACTTC. This encodes CATSRVGGAHEQYF.

The chain recombines TRBV27 with TRBJ1-2; the D gene is possibly TRBD1 (6 bases). CDR3 size: 16 residues. CDR1 and CDR2 (germline): MNHEY, SMNVEV (reference sequence). V was cut by 3 bases and J by 4 bases, with 18 bases left in between. The CDR3, as DNA: TGTGCCAGCAGTTTCCTCGGGGGGCGCGGTATCTATGGCTACACCTTC. Translation gives CASSFLGGRGIYGYTF.

The V gene is TRBV19, the J gene TRBJ2-3, with 10 bases identical to TRBD2. Germline V gene data show CDR1 as LNHDA and CDR2 as SQIVND (reference sequence). This CDR3 spans 16 amino acids. After removal of 1 base from V and 2 bases from J, the junction contained 3 bases not matched to a gene. CDR3 in DNA: TGTGCCAGTAGTATAGCAGCGGGGGGGTCCACAGATACGCAGTATTTT. Its translation: CASSIAAGGSTDTQYF.

A single count supports this clone. This chain connects TRBV13 to TRBJ2-3, with 8 bases aligning to TRBD2. Trimming cost V 5 bases and J 7 bases; bases outside gene matches: 5. The germline V gene encodes CDR1 PRHDT and CDR2 FYEKMQ (reference sequence). The CDR3 totals 13 residues. CDR3 region: CASSNGGANTQYF. The CDR3, as DNA: TGTGCCAGCAGCAACGGGGGGGCCAATACGCAGTATTTT.

This clone appeared a few times. This chain uses TRBV2 with TRBJ2-2; TRBD1 aligns across 10 bases. The V segment lost 8 bases and the J segment 5 bases; nucleotides outside the gene matches: 2. CDR3 size: 13 residues. Germline-derived CDR1 and CDR2 are SNHLY and FYNNEI. The CDR3 reads CASGQGVTGELFF. The CDR3 region has the DNA TGTGCCAGCGGACAGGGGGTAACCGGGGAGCTGTTTTTT.

The V gene is TRBV5-1, the J gene TRBJ1-6; D remains unclear. The CDR3 is 13 amino acids. V was clipped by 1 base and J by 8 bases, with 7 bases between them. In germline, CDR1 is SGHRS, CDR2 YFSETQ. CDR3 residues: CASSLSGDSPLHF. The CDR3 DNA sequence: TGCGCCAGCAGCTTGTCCGGGGATTCACCCCTCCACTTT. Using reference TRBV5-1 and TRBJ1-6 for the parts outside the CDR3, the full variable domain is KAGVTQTPRYLIKTRGQQVTLSCSPISGHRSVSWYQQTPGQGLQFLFEYFSETQRNKGNFPGRFSGRQFSNSRSEMNVSTLELGDSALYLCASSLSGDSPLHFGNGTRLTVT.

This clone came up once. Within the sample, other DNA sequences also encode this same CDR3. V usage is TRBV5-6 and J usage is TRBJ1-4, with D hard to call. The ends were cut back, 5 bases at V and 0 bases at J, with 8 bases in the middle. CDR3 length: 14 residues. Germline V gives CDR1 SGHDT, CDR2 YYEEEE. CDR3 sequence: CASSRGATNEKLFF. Written as DNA, the CDR3 is TGTGCCAGCAGTCGCGGTGCAACTAATGAAAAACTGTTTTTT. The full variable domain, rest sourced from reference TRBV5-6 and TRBJ1-4, is DAGVTQSPTHLIKTRGQQVTLRCSPKSGHDTVSWYQQALGQGPQFIFQYYEEEERQRGNFPDRFSGHQFPNYSSELNVNALLLGDSALYLCASSRGATNEKLFFGSGTQLSVL.

V is TRBV29-1 and J is TRBJ2-1; tentatively, D is TRBD2 (5 bases). In germline, CDR1 is SQVTM, CDR2 ANQGSEA. The V gene lost 2 bases and the J gene lost 4 bases, with 12 bases spanning the gap. The CDR3 length is 14 residues. The CDR3 region is CSVERLASYNEQFF. The CDR3 region has the DNA TGCAGCGTTGAAAGGTTAGCGAGTTACAATGAGCAGTTCTTC.

The genes are TRBV28 and TRBJ2-7; D is perhaps TRBD1 (5 bases). Germline CDR1 is MDHEN and CDR2 is SYDVKM. Trimming left V 7 bases short and J 4 bases short, with 14 bases between. This CDR3 spans 13 amino acids. CDR3 bases: TGTGCCAGCACTGCAGGGAATCGATACGAGCAGTACTTC. Amino acids: CASTAGNRYEQYF.

A word on this clone: This sample also contains other DNA sequences that code for the same CDR3. The rearrangement joins TRBV6-5 to TRBJ1-1; D is ambiguous. CDR3 length: 11 amino acids. In germline, CDR1 is MNHEY, CDR2 SVGAGI. V lost 5 bases, J lost 4 bases, and 5 bases lay in between. The DNA for the CDR3 is TGTGCCAGCAGTCGAGGCACTGAAGCTTTCTTT. This encodes CASSRGTEAFF.

The chain couples TRBV5-1 to TRBJ2-2, with D possibly being TRBD1 (5 bases). CDR3 length equals 15 residues. CDR1 SGHRS and CDR2 YFSETQ come from the germline V gene. Trimming cost V 5 bases and J 6 bases, with 17 bases left between them. The CDR3 sequence: CASSDAPGQAGELFF. CDR3 sequence (DNA): TGCGCCAGCAGTGACGCCCCAGGGCAGGCCGGGGAGCTGTTTTTT.

The chain joins TRBV27 to TRBJ1-2, with D possibly matching TRBD1 (5 bases). The V gene's germline CDR1 is MNHEY and CDR2 SMNVEV (reference sequence). Trimming took 2 bases from V and 4 from J, leaving 8 bases between them. The length of the CDR3 is 13 residues. The CDR3 sequence: CASSLTGFYGYTF. In DNA, the CDR3 is TGTGCCAGCAGTTTAACAGGCTTCTATGGCTACACCTTC.

The CDR3: CASKAGGQPQHF. The CDR3 nucleotides are TGTGCCAGTAAGGCAGGGGGCCAGCCCCAGCATTTT. V and J are TRBV19 and TRBJ1-5, with 8 bases that match TRBD1. The CDR3 length is 12 residues. V was clipped by 7 bases and J by 7 bases; unmatched bases: 3. From germline, CDR1 is LNHDA and CDR2 SQIVND (reference sequence).

The chain uses TRBV5-4 and TRBJ2-7, with D perhaps TRBD1 (6 bases). The V end was cut by 5 bases, the J end by 5 bases, with 17 bases between. The CDR3 runs to 14 residues. Per germline, CDR1 SGHNT and CDR2 YYREEE (reference sequence). DNA of the CDR3: TGTGCCAGCAGTCTCCCCGGACAGCCGAACGAGCAGTACTTC. Its protein product is CASSLPGQPNEQYF.

This clone was seen only a few times. V usage is TRBV4-1 and J usage is TRBJ2-5; D remains unclear. Germline V CDR1 and CDR2: MGHRA, YSYEKL. V shed 1 base and J shed 1 base, with 13 bases lying between them. CDR3 length equals 16 residues. Here the CDR3 DNA reads TGCGCCAGCAGCCAAGCTCTTTTAAGCGCCCAAGAGACCCAGTACTTC. As protein: CASSQALLSAQETQYF.

The chain combines TRBV13 with TRBJ2-2, with 8 bases that match TRBD1. Germline-derived CDR1 and CDR2 are PRHDT and FYEKMQ (reference sequence). V gave up 8 bases and J gave up 6 bases; unmatched junction bases: 5. The CDR3 is made up of 13 amino acids. CDR3 nucleotides: TGTGCCAGCGGATACAGGGGGGCCGGGGAGCTGTTTTTT. Its protein product is CASGYRGAGELFF. The whole variable domain, filled in from reference TRBV13 and TRBJ2-2, reads AAGVIQSPRHLIKEKRETATLKCYPIPRHDTVYWYQQGPGQDPQFLISFYEKMQSDKGSIPDRFSAQQFSDYHSELNMSSLELGDSALYFCASGYRGAGELFFGEGSRLTVL.

The chain employs TRBV2 and TRBJ2-7, with TRBD2 identical over 7 bases. This CDR3 spans 13 amino acids. Losses at the gene ends were 6 bases for V and 6 bases for J; bases not matched to a gene: 8. Germline values: CDR1 SNHLY, CDR2 FYNNEI. For the CDR3, the DNA is TGTGCCAGCAGCAAGCGGGAAACGGTCGAGCAGTACTTC. Its protein product is CASSKRETVEQYF.

The chain carries TRBV29-1 and TRBJ1-4; a weak D match, TRBD1 (6 bases). V lost 0 bases, J lost 7 bases, and 18 bases lay in between. CDR1 SQVTM and CDR2 ANQGSEA come from the germline V gene. The CDR3 consists of 16 residues. Written as DNA, the CDR3 is TGCAGCGTTGAAGATCGACAGGCAGGGTGGGGTGAAAAACTGTTTTTT. Residues: CSVEDRQAGWGEKLFF. The variable domain in full, completed from reference TRBV29-1 and TRBJ1-4, reads SAVISQKPSRDICQRGTSLTIQCQVDSQVTMMFWYRQQPGQSLTLIATANQGSEATYESGFVIDKFPISRPNLTFSTLTVSNMSPEDSSIYLCSVEDRQAGWGEKLFFGSGTQLSVL.

CDR3 sequence reads: CASRQDRGANTEAFF. The CDR3 DNA is TGCGCCAGCAGACAAGACAGGGGAGCTAACACTGAAGCTTTCTTT. The chain couples TRBV10-1 to TRBJ1-1, with 8 bases lining up with TRBD1. V lost 6 bases and J lost 2; bases outside the gene matches: 8. The germline V gene has CDR1 WNHNN and CDR2 SYGVQD (reference sequence). This CDR3 contains 15 residues.

V usage is TRBV7-9 and J usage is TRBJ1-1; tentative D call: TRBD1 (5 bases). With 5 bases removed from V and 7 bases from J, the gap between germline ends came to 20 bases. The CDR3 loop spans 15 amino acids. The V gene's germline CDR1 is SEHNR and CDR2 FQNEAQ (reference sequence). The CDR3 DNA sequence: TGTGCCAGCAGCCCAAGAACTAAGGGGCAGATTGAAGCTTTCTTT. Its protein is CASSPRTKGQIEAFF.

The J gene is TRBJ2-7, the V gene TRBV4-1; perhaps TRBD2 as D (5 bases). The CDR3 length is 14 residues. V lost 0 bases to trimming and J lost 0 bases, with 6 bases between them. Germline-derived CDR1 and CDR2 are MGHRA and YSYEKL. DNA of the CDR3: TGCGCCAGCAGCCAAGAGGAGGTCTCCTACGAGCAGTACTTC. This gives the protein CASSQEEVSYEQYF.

J is TRBJ1-2 and V is TRBV10-3, with D tentatively TRBD1 (5 bases). CDR3 length: 11 amino acids. In germline, CDR1 is ENHRY, CDR2 SYGVKD. V lost 8 bases and J 6 bases, leaving 10 bases between the germline ends. CDR3 region: CAIRGTHGYTF. For the CDR3, the DNA is TGTGCCATCCGGGGGACCCATGGCTACACCTTC.

The rearrangement links TRBV27 to TRBJ2-7, with 11 bases matching TRBD1. There are 15 residues in the CDR3. Germline V gene lookup returns CDR1 MNHEY and CDR2 SMNVEV (reference sequence). V lost 4 bases and J lost 2; bases outside the gene matches: 4. The CDR3 nucleotides read TGTGCCAGCAGTTCACGGGACAGGGGGACCTACGAGCAGTACTTC. It codes for CASSSRDRGTYEQYF.

CDR3 nucleotides: TGTGCCAGTAGTATCTCCACATACGATCAGCCCCAGCATTTT. It encodes CASSISTYDQPQHF. V usage is TRBV19 and J usage is TRBJ1-5; D gene ambiguous. This CDR3 spans 14 amino acids. Trimming took off 3 bases at V and 5 bases at J, with 11 bases between the two ends. Germline-derived CDR1 and CDR2 are LNHDA and SQIVND (reference sequence).

This clone was detected a few times. This chain connects TRBV2 to TRBJ1-1; weak D call: TRBD1 (5 bases). This CDR3 contains 13 residues. The germline CDR1 and CDR2 sequences are SNHLY and FYNNEI. Trimming cost V 5 bases and J 4 bases, with 11 bases left between them. CDR3 coding DNA: TGTGCCAGCAGTCAGGGTCGAAGCACTGAAGCTTTCTTT. Encoded protein: CASSQGRSTEAFF.

This chain connects TRBV9 to TRBJ2-1, with no clear D. Germline assignment: CDR1 SGDLS and CDR2 YYNGEE. The CDR3 has 13 residues. V was cut by 3 bases and J by 5 bases, with 9 bases left in between. In DNA, the CDR3 is TGTGCCAGCAGCGACCCTCCAGACAATGAGCAGTTCTTC. Translated, it gives CASSDPPDNEQFF.

This chain connects TRBV4-3 to TRBJ1-1, with D perhaps matching TRBD1 (5 bases). CDR1 and CDR2 (germline): LGHNA, YSLEER. CDR3 length: 13 residues. V dropped 1 base and J dropped 5 bases, with 8 bases sitting between them. CDR3 coding DNA: TGCGCCAGCAGCCAAGTGGGGGGGACTGAAGCTTTCTTT. It specifies CASSQVGGTEAFF.

This clone has only a few counts. The V and J genes are TRBV19 and TRBJ1-2; 8 nucleotides agree with TRBD1. Trimming cost V 5 bases and J 2 bases; bases outside gene matches: 7. CDR1 is LNHDA and CDR2 is SQIVND in the germline V gene (reference sequence). The CDR3 spans 15 residues. The CDR3 reads CASSGGQGSNYGYTF. DNA for the CDR3: TGTGCCAGTAGTGGAGGACAGGGATCAAACTATGGCTACACCTTC.

This clone was detected a few times. The CDR3 here is CASNRGAANSPLHF. The CDR3 DNA follows: TGTGCCAGCAACAGGGGGGCGGCGAATTCACCCCTCCACTTT. The chain links TRBV28 to TRBJ1-6, with 8 bases matching TRBD1. This CDR3 has 14 amino acids. The J segment lost 7 bases and the V segment lost 7 bases, leaving 6 bases of the junction unmatched. CDR1 and CDR2 (germline): MDHEN, SYDVKM. Full variable domain (remainder filled in from reference TRBV28 and TRBJ1-6): DVKVTQSSRYLVKRTGEKVFLECVQDMDHENMFWYRQDPGLGLRLIYFSYDVKMKEKGDIPEGYSVSREKKERFSLILESASTNQTSMYLCASNRGAANSPLHFGNGTRLTVT.

Notes on this clone: One end of the junction is discordant with germline, which a read error may explain. This chain uses TRBV7-9 with TRBJ2-7; 7 bases fit TRBD2. The CDR3 covers 14 residues. Germline assignment: CDR1 SEHNR and CDR2 FQNEAQ (reference sequence). CDR3 sequence reads: CSSSLAGLTYEQYF. DNA of the CDR3: TGTTCCAGCAGCTTAGCGGGCTTAACCTACGAGCAGTACTTC.